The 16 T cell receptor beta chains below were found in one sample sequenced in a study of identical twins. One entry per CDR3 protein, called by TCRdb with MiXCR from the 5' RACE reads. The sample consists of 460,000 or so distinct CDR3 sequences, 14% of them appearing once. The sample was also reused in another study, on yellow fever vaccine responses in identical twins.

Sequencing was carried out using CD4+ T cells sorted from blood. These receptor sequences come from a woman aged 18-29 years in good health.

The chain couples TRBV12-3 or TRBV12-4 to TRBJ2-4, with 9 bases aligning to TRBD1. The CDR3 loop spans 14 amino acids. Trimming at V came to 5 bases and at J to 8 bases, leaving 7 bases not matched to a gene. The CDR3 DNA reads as TGTGCCAGCAGTCCTCGACAGGGGGGGGACATTCAGTACTTC. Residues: CASSPRQGGDIQYF.

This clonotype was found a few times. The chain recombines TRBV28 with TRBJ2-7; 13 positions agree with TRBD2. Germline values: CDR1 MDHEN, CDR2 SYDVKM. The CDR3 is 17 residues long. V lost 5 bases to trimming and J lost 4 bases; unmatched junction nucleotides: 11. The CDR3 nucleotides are TGTGCCAGCAGTGAGACTAGCGGGAGGATGGTTTCGTACGAGCAGTACTTC. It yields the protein CASSETSGRMVSYEQYF. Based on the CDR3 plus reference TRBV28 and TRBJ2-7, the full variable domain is DVKVTQSSRYLVKRTGEKVFLECVQDMDHENMFWYRQDPGLGLRLIYFSYDVKMKEKGDIPEGYSVSREKKERFSLILESASTNQTSMYLCASSETSGRMVSYEQYFGPGTRLTVT.

The CDR3 region has the DNA TGTGCCACCAGTGATTCGGGCAGGACCCGCACAGATACGCAGTATTTT. It yields the protein CATSDSGRTRTDTQYF. The chain uses TRBV24-1 and TRBJ2-3; D unclear. Germline values: CDR1 KGHDR, CDR2 SFDVKD. V lost 2 bases and J lost 1, with 12 bases in between. The CDR3 is 16 residues long.

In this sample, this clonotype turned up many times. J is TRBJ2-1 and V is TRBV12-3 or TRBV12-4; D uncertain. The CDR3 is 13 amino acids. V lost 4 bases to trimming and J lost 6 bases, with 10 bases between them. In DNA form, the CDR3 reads TGTGCCAGCAGTTCGGGCCAGATCAATGAGCAGTTCTTC. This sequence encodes CASSSGQINEQFF.

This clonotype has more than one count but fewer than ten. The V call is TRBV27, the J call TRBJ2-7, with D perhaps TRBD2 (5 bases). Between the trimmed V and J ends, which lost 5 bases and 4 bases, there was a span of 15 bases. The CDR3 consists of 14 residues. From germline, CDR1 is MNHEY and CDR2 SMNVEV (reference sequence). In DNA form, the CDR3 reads TGTGCCAGCAGTGCCGACCTGGGCGGGTACGAGCAGTACTTC. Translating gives CASSADLGGYEQYF.

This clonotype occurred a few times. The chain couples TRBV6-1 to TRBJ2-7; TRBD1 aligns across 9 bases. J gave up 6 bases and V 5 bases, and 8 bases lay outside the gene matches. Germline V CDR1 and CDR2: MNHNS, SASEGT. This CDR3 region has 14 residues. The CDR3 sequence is CASSRDREGSEQYF. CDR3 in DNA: TGTGCCAGCAGTAGGGACAGGGAGGGGTCCGAGCAGTACTTC.

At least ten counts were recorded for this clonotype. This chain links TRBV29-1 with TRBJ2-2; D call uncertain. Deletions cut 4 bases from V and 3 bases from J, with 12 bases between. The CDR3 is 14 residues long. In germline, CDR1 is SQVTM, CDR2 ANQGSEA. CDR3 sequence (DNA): TGCAGCGTTGCAGTGGCACAATACACCGGGGAGCTGTTTTTT. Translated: CSVAVAQYTGELFF.

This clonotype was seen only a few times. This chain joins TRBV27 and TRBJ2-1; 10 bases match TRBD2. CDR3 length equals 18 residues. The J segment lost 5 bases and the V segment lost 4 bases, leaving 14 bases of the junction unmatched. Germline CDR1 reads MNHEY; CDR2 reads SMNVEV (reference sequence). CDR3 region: CASSSKPHGLAANNEQFF. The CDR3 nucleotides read TGTGCCAGCAGTTCGAAGCCCCATGGACTAGCGGCTAACAATGAGCAGTTCTTC.

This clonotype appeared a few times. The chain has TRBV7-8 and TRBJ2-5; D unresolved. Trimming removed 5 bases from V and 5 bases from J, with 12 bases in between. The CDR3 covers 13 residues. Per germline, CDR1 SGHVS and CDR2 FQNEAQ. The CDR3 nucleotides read TGTGCCAGCAGCCCTGGAGAATCGGAGACCCAGTACTTC. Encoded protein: CASSPGESETQYF. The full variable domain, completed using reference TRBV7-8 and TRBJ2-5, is GAGVSQSPRYKVAKRGQDVALRCDPISGHVSLFWYQQALGQGPEFLTYFQNEAQLDKSGLPSDRFFAERPEGSVSTLKIQRTQQEDSAVYLCASSPGESETQYFGPGTRLLVL.

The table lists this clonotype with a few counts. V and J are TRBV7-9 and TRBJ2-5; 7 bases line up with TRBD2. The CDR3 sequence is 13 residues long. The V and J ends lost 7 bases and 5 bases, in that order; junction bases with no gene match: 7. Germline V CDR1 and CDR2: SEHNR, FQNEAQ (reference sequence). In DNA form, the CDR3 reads TGTGCCAGCACCCAAGCGGGAAGGGAGACCCAGTACTTC. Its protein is CASTQAGRETQYF.

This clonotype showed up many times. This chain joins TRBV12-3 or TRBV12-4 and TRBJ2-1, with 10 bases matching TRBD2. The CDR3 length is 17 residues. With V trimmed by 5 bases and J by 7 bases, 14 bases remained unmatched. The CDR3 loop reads CASSPRSGRGLPNEQFF. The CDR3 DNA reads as TGTGCCAGCAGTCCCCGAAGCGGGAGGGGCCTCCCTAATGAGCAGTTCTTC.

The CDR3 DNA is TGTGCCAGCAGCTTAGCCCAGACTAGAGGAGGCCCCGGGACCCAGTACTTC. Translated: CASSLAQTRGGPGTQYF. The chain employs TRBV11-2 and TRBJ2-5, with a possible D match to TRBD2 (6 bases). V lost 1 base and J lost 7, with 22 bases in between. This CDR3 contains 17 residues. Germline-derived CDR1 and CDR2 are SGHAT and FQNNGV.

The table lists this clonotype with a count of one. The CDR3 here is CASSLLETISGGSSYEQYF. As DNA, the CDR3 is TGTGCCAGCAGTTTATTGGAGACTATTAGCGGGGGAAGCTCCTACGAGCAGTACTTC. The rearrangement links TRBV28 to TRBJ2-7; TRBD2 aligns across 9 bases. The germline CDR1 and CDR2 sequences are MDHEN and SYDVKM. The ends lost 1 base at V and 0 bases at J; junction bases unmatched: 13. The CDR3 sequence is 19 residues long.

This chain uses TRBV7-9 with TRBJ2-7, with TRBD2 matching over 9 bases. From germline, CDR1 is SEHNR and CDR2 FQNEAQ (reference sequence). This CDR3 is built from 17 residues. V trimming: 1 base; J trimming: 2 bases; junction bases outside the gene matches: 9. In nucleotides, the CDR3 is TGTGCCAGCAGCTTAGTAAGGGGCGGGGGGGCGACCTACGAGCAGTACTTC. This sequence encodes CASSLVRGGGATYEQYF. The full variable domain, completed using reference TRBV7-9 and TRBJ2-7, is DTGVSQNPRHKITKRGQNVTFRCDPISEHNRLYWYRQTLGQGPEFLTYFQNEAQLEKSRLLSDRFSAERPKGSFSTLEIQRTEQGDSAMYLCASSLVRGGGATYEQYFGPGTRLTVT.

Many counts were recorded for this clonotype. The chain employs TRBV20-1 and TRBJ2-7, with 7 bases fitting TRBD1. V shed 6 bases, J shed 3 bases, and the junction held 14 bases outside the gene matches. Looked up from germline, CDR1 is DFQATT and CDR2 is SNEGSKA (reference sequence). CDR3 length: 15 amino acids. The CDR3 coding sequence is TGCAGTGCAAGTAGACAGGGTGGGGTTCTCTACGAGCAGTACTTC. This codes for CSASRQGGVLYEQYF.

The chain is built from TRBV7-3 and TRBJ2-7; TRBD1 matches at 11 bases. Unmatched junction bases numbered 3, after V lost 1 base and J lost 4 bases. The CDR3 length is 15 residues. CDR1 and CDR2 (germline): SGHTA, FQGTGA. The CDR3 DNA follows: TGTGCCAGCAGCTTAATGGGGACAGGGGGGTACGAGCAGTACTTC. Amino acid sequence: CASSLMGTGGYEQYF.